This passage covers 10 T cell receptor beta chains from one sample sequenced in a study of blood T cell repertoires in COVID-19. Using immunoSEQ multiplex PCR, the repertoire was profiled, and TCRdb retains in-frame clones only, with some absent. The profile shows over 75,000 clones, around 81% of them singletons. The specimen was peripheral blood. These receptors were obtained from a man over 45 who had recovered from COVID-19.

CDR3 in amino acids: CASCREVSYEQYF. The CDR3 bases are TGTGCCAGCTGTCGGGAGGTCTCCTACGAGCAGTACTTC. V gene TRBV18 combines with J gene TRBJ2-7; 7 bases fit TRBD2. V trimming: 7 bases; J trimming: 0 bases; junction bases outside the gene matches: 3. CDR1 and CDR2 from the germline V gene are KGHSH and LQKENI. This CDR3 has 13 residues.

This clone was seen at least ten times. The CDR3: CATSRSGLAGVAYNEQFF. CDR3 sequence (DNA): TGTGCCACCAGCAGATCCGGACTAGCGGGAGTTGCCTACAATGAGCAGTTCTTC. This chain links TRBV15 with TRBJ2-1; 13 bases match TRBD2. The germline V gene encodes CDR1 LNHNV and CDR2 YYDKDF (reference sequence). This CDR3 has 18 residues. V lost 2 bases to trimming and J lost 2 bases; unmatched junction nucleotides: 6. The complete variable domain, with remaining parts taken from reference TRBV15 and TRBJ2-1, reads DAMVIQNPRYQVTQFGKPVTLSCSQTLNHNVMYWYQQKSSQAPKLLFHYYDKDFNNEADTPDNFQSRRPNTSFCFLDIRSPGLGDTAMYLCATSRSGLAGVAYNEQFFGPGTRLTVL.

The chain links TRBV2 to TRBJ2-1; 10 bases align to TRBD2. The CDR3 is 15 amino acids. Per germline, CDR1 SNHLY and CDR2 FYNNEI. V gave up 11 bases and J gave up 1 base; unmatched junction bases: 8. CDR3 in amino acids: CACSRSGGSYNEQFF. In DNA, the CDR3 is TGTGCCTGCTCCCGTAGCGGGGGGTCCTACAATGAGCAGTTCTTC.

This chain links TRBV3-1 (or the pseudogene TRBV3-2) with TRBJ2-7; a possible D gene is TRBD1 (6 bases). The CDR3 is 14 residues long. Trimming stripped 2 bases from V and 5 bases from J, with 13 bases between. Germline V gene lookup returns CDR1 LGHDT and CDR2 YNNKEL (reference sequence). In DNA, the CDR3 is TGTGCCAGCAGCCAAAACAGAGGGGGAAACGAGCAGTACTTC. Protein product: CASSQNRGGNEQYF.

The CDR3: CASSLVKGGYNEQFF. The CDR3 region has the DNA TGTGCCAGCAGCTTAGTCAAAGGGGGCTACAATGAGCAGTTCTTC. This chain connects TRBV7-3 to TRBJ2-1; D possibly corresponds to TRBD1 (6 bases). Germline V gene data show CDR1 as SGHTA and CDR2 as FQGTGA. Between the trimmed V and J ends, which lost 2 bases and 3 bases, there was a span of 11 bases. The CDR3 extends over 15 amino acids.

This rearrangement joins TRBV3-1 (or the pseudogene TRBV3-2) to TRBJ2-2; 9 nucleotides match TRBD1. Germline V lookup: CDR1 LGHDT, CDR2 YNNKEL (reference sequence). The length of the CDR3 is 16 residues. V was clipped by 4 bases and J by 5 bases; unmatched bases: 8. CDR3 DNA: TGTGCCAGCAGCCTAAGGACAGGGGTTGGGACCGGGGAGCTGTTTTTT. Translating it yields CASSLRTGVGTGELFF.

The chain is built from TRBV19 and TRBJ1-1; D may be TRBD1 (5 bases). The germline V gene encodes CDR1 LNHDA and CDR2 SQIVND (reference sequence). The CDR3 totals 16 residues. V was cut by 6 bases and J by 6 bases, with 23 bases left in between. CDR3 region: CASRLGATLTAPEAFF. The CDR3 region has the DNA TGTGCCAGTAGGCTAGGAGCCACCCTGACAGCCCCTGAAGCTTTCTTT.

The table lists this clone with a few counts. This chain connects TRBV19 to TRBJ2-4; maybe TRBD2 (6 bases). Germline values: CDR1 LNHDA, CDR2 SQIVND (reference sequence). The CDR3 contains 14 residues. Trimming removed 3 bases at V and 2 bases at J, with 8 bases between. The CDR3 loop is CASSMAGSKNIQYF. CDR3 DNA sequence: TGTGCCAGTAGTATGGCGGGGTCCAAAAACATTCAGTACTTC.

This clone was seen only once. The V gene is TRBV3-1 (or the pseudogene TRBV3-2), the J gene TRBJ1-2; D remains ambiguous. Germline CDR1 reads LGHDT; CDR2 reads YNNKEL (reference sequence). This CDR3 region has 12 residues. With 3 bases removed from V and 3 bases from J, the gap between germline ends came to 5 bases. CDR3 bases: TGTGCCAGCAGCCAGAGGGACTATGGCTACACCTTC. Amino acids: CASSQRDYGYTF.

The CDR3 coding sequence is TGTGCCAGCAGCTTAGGGGGACTAGCGGGAGGGCGAGAGACCCAGTACTTC. Translating gives CASSLGGLAGGRETQYF. This chain joins TRBV7-2 and TRBJ2-5; 16 bases are a match to TRBD2. Germline V gene data show CDR1 as SGHTA and CDR2 as FQGNSA. V lost 1 base, J lost 4 bases, and 3 bases stayed unmatched. The CDR3 contains 17 residues.